This is a list of T cell receptor beta chains from one sample in a study of blood T cell repertoires in COVID-19. Clones were sequenced by immunoSEQ multiplex PCR, and TCRdb holds only the in-frame ones, with some missing. The sample includes under 250,000 clones, about 90% of them seen just once. The sequenced material came from peripheral blood. The receptors were sampled from a man aged 25 to 40 with COVID-19, enrolled during active disease. Both conserved end residues are part of each CDR3. D genes are given only for firm matches. Expanded clones get a size class; other rows say once, few or many, or leave the size out.

abundance	d_gene	v_gene	j_gene	CDR3nt	CDR3aa
once	NA	TRBV19	TRBJ1-2	TGTGCCAGTACCATGCCGTCTGCGGGGGCTGGGGGCTACACCTTC	CASTMPSAGAGGYTF
NA	TRBD1	TRBV18	TRBJ2-4	TGTGCCAGCTCACCACCGGGACAGGGAAAAGGGAGCATTCAGTACTTC	CASSPPGQGKGSIQYF
NA	TRBD1	TRBV15	TRBJ1-2	TGTGCCACCAGCAGGGGCGGACAGGGGGCAGGTGGCTACACCTTC	CATSRGGQGAGGYTF
NA	TRBD1	TRBV7-9	TRBJ1-6	TGTGCCAGCAGCTCGCGGACAGGGGAAAATTCACCCCTCCACTTT	CASSSRTGENSPLHF
NA	TRBD2	TRBV3-1/TRBV3-2	TRBJ2-1	TGTGCCAGCAGCATTAGCGGGGGCGTCTACAATGAGCAGTTCTTC	CASSISGGVYNEQFF
NA	TRBD1	TRBV6-1	TRBJ1-5	TGTGCCAGCAGTGAAGGGACAGGGAGGAATCAGCCCCAGCATTTT	CASSEGTGRNQPQHF
few	NA	TRBV28	TRBJ2-7	TGTGCCAGCAGTTTCCTCTATGAGCAGTACTTC	CASSFLYEQYF
NA	NA	TRBV6-5	TRBJ1-3	TGTGCCAGCAGTTCCTTGGGGGGAACTGGAAACACCATATATTTT	CASSSLGGTGNTIYF
NA	NA	TRBV7-3	TRBJ2-4	TGTGCCAGCAGCTTATCGAACAGTCCTCGAAATCTAGCCAAAAACATTCAGTACTTC	CASSLSNSPRNLAKNIQYF
NA	TRBD1	TRBV5-6	TRBJ1-2	TGTGCCAGCAGTAAAAGACAGGGCCTAACCTATGGCTACACCTTC	CASSKRQGLTYGYTF
NA	NA	TRBV6-1	TRBJ2-7	TGTGCCAGCAGTGAACTCCACGAGCAGTACTTC	CASSELHEQYF
NA	TRBD2	TRBV19	TRBJ2-5	TGTGCCAGTAGTATACGGGGGGGGGAGACCCAGTACTTC	CASSIRGGETQYF
NA	NA	TRBV7-6	TRBJ1-1	TGTGCCAGCAGCTTAGGGTTGGGTGGGCGGAACACTGAAGCTTTCTTT	CASSLGLGGRNTEAFF
NA	NA	TRBV30	TRBJ1-2	TGTGCCTGGGCCGGGACACCCTTCTATGGCTACACCTTC	CAWAGTPFYGYTF
NA	NA	TRBV12-3/TRBV12-4	TRBJ2-3	TGTGCCAGCAGAGTGGGGCGGGAGCAGTATTTT	CASRVGREQYF
NA	TRBD1	TRBV11-2	TRBJ2-7	TGTGCCAGCAGCTACGGACAGGGTTGGAACGAGCAGTACTTC	CASSYGQGWNEQYF
NA	NA	TRBV6-1	TRBJ1-2	TGTGCCAGCAGTGAAACGCGATCCGCGCTTCGCGGCTACACCTTC	CASSETRSALRGYTF
NA	NA	TRBV29-1	TRBJ1-2	TGCAGCGTTGAAGGTTTGGGCCCCCATGGCTACACCTTC	CSVEGLGPHGYTF
NA	NA	TRBV5-4	TRBJ2-6	TGTGCCAGCAGCTTGGCAGGGTCAGGCGGGGCCAACGTCCTGACTTTC	CASSLAGSGGANVLTF
NA	TRBD1	TRBV2	TRBJ2-7	TGTGCCAGCAGAGACCTCCCGGGACAGGGAGCGCGGGAGCAGTACTTC	CASRDLPGQGAREQYF
NA	NA	TRBV19	TRBJ2-3	TGTGCCAGTAGTATTGAGGGATTTTCCACAGATACGCAGTATTTT	CASSIEGFSTDTQYF
NA	TRBD1	TRBV19	TRBJ2-7	TGTGCCAGTTCCGGGACAGACCATACCTACGAGCAGTACTTC	CASSGTDHTYEQYF
once	NA	TRBV5-1	TRBJ1-1	TGCGCCAGCAGCCCCGAGGGGCGGGGTGCCGAAGCTTTCTTT	CASSPEGRGAEAFF
NA	NA	TRBV19	TRBJ2-7	TGTGCCAGTAGTACTAGCGCGCGAACCTACGAGCAGTACTTC	CASSTSARTYEQYF
NA	NA	TRBV3-1/TRBV3-2	TRBJ1-1	TGTGCCAGCAGCCAAGACGTAGGGGCCGGGACTGAAGCTTTCTTT	CASSQDVGAGTEAFF
NA	TRBD1	TRBV5-1	TRBJ1-5	TGCGCCAGCAGTGAACAGGGGGCGGGTCAGCCCCAGCATTTT	CASSEQGAGQPQHF
NA	NA	TRBV11-3	TRBJ2-1	TGTGCCAGCAGCTTCCGGGACTCTAATTACAATGAGCAGTTCTTC	CASSFRDSNYNEQFF
NA	NA	TRBV11-3	TRBJ1-1	TGTGCCAGCAGCCTGAGTGGTCCCGCCTCAACTGAAGCTTTCTTT	CASSLSGPASTEAFF
once	TRBD1	TRBV9	TRBJ1-1	TGTGCCAGCAGCGGACCCGGGAGGGGACAGGGGGCAGGGGACACTGAAGCTTTCTTT	CASSGPGRGQGAGDTEAFF
NA	NA	TRBV5-1	TRBJ2-7	TGCGCCAGCAGCCTACAGGGCTACGAGCAGTACTTC	CASSLQGYEQYF
NA	NA	TRBV28	TRBJ2-1	TGTGCCAGCAGACCCTCTAGCACTGAGCAGTTCTTC	CASRPSSTEQFF
NA	TRBD1	TRBV5-1	TRBJ1-4	TGCGCCAGCAGCTCGGACAGGGGAAAACTGTTTTTT	CASSSDRGKLFF
NA	TRBD1	TRBV27	TRBJ1-4	TGTGCCAGCAGTTACGGACAGGGGGCTGAGAAACTGTTTTTT	CASSYGQGAEKLFF
NA	TRBD2	TRBV11-2	TRBJ2-1	TGTGCCAGCAGCTTAGAAGGTTCGGGGGGAGGCTACAATGAGCAGTTCTTC	CASSLEGSGGGYNEQFF
NA	NA	TRBV19	TRBJ1-1	TGTGCCAGTAGTAGGGGGGATCGGGGTAAAGCTTTCTTT	CASSRGDRGKAFF
NA	TRBD1	TRBV5-1	TRBJ1-4	TGCGCCAGCAGCTTGTTGGTCCCGGGACAGGGAGAAGGTGAAAAACTGTTTTTT	CASSLLVPGQGEGEKLFF
NA	TRBD2	TRBV10-2	TRBJ2-2	TGCGCCACCACCGGCCAGCGGGGGTGGAGTGTTACCGGGGAGCTGTTTTTT	CATTGQRGWSVTGELFF
NA	NA	TRBV11-3	TRBJ2-1	TGTGCCAGCAGCCCCCGCGGGGTACATGAGCAGTTCTTC	CASSPRGVHEQFF
NA	NA	TRBV5-4	TRBJ1-2	TGTGCCAGCAGGCGACAAGGGGTCGTAGTCGGCTACACCTTC	CASRRQGVVVGYTF
NA	NA	TRBV19	TRBJ2-2	TGTGCCAGTAGTCAGGGGCGCGGCACCGGGGAGCTGTTTTTT	CASSQGRGTGELFF
NA	TRBD2	TRBV6-5	TRBJ2-3	TGTGCCATCATGGACGCGGGACTAGGCACAGATACGCAGTATTTT	CAIMDAGLGTDTQYF
NA	TRBD1	TRBV9	TRBJ1-5	TGTGCCAGCAGCCCGGACAGGACAAATCAGCCCCAGCATTTT	CASSPDRTNQPQHF
once	NA	TRBV11-2	TRBJ1-4	TGTGCCAGCAGCTTAGTGGTCCGGGGGGCAACTAATGAAAAACTGTTTTTT	CASSLVVRGATNEKLFF
NA	TRBD1	TRBV3-1/TRBV3-2	TRBJ1-2	TGTGCCAGCAGCCAACAGACAGGGATTTCTCACTATGGCTACACCTTC	CASSQQTGISHYGYTF
NA	NA	TRBV5-1	TRBJ2-1	TGCGCCAGCAGTCGGGCCGAGGGTCTCTACAATGAGCAGTTCTTC	CASSRAEGLYNEQFF
NA	TRBD1	TRBV5-1	TRBJ2-2	TGCGCCAGCAAAAGGACAGGGAACACCGGGGAGCTGTTTTTT	CASKRTGNTGELFF
NA	TRBD1	TRBV30	TRBJ1-2	TGTGCCTGGATTTTAGACGCGACAGGGGGCGCCTATGGCTACACCTTC	CAWILDATGGAYGYTF
NA	TRBD2	TRBV3-1/TRBV3-2	TRBJ2-2	TGTGCCAGCAGCTCCCCTAGCGGGGGGGCCAACGGGGAGCTGTTTTTT	CASSSPSGGANGELFF
NA	NA	TRBV23-1	TRBJ2-1	TGCGCCAGCAGTCTATATCGGGGGGCCGTCAATGAGCAGTTCTTC	CASSLYRGAVNEQFF
NA	NA	TRBV6-2/TRBV6-3	TRBJ1-2	TGTGCCAGCAGTTACTCCCAGGGTCCCTATGGCTACACCTTC	CASSYSQGPYGYTF
few	NA	TRBV7-9	TRBJ1-2	TGTGCCAGCAGCTTAGGAGGGAGGACCGAATATGGCTACACCTTC	CASSLGGRTEYGYTF
once	NA	TRBV5-1	TRBJ1-1	TGCGCCAGCAGCTTACAGGGTCCTGAAGCTTTCTTT	CASSLQGPEAFF
once	TRBD1	TRBV30	TRBJ1-5	TGTGCACAAGGGACAGGGGGCAATCAGCCCCAGCATTTT	CAQGTGGNQPQHF
NA	TRBD1	TRBV19	TRBJ1-2	TGTGCCACCCGGGACAGGGGTTGGGGCTACACCTTC	CATRDRGWGYTF